The T cell receptor (beta chain) under discussion was sequenced for a study of PD-1 blockade in classical Hodgkin lymphoma (dated by TCRdb to about 2020). Background on the whole study: Nivolumab dosing was 3 mg/kg intravenously every 2 weeks, continuing until either disease progression or unacceptable toxicity. A peripheral blood immune signature of response to PD-1 blockade in classical Hodgkin lymphoma was defined using TCR beta sequencing and CyTOF.

Read against the paper, the sample's time point label means: cycle 4 day 1 (C4D1), after around six weeks of nivolumab. Relapse after autologous stem cell transplantation had occurred in all trial patients, and cohorts A, B and C were distinguished by prior brentuximab vedotin exposure. The trial cohort comprised some 60 patients with relapsed/refractory classical Hodgkin lymphoma whose best overall responses were complete response, partial response or progressive disease. In the multi-cohort phase II CheckMate 205 trial, trial patients received single-agent nivolumab. An independent review committee assessed best overall response by applying the 2007 International Working Group response criteria. PBMCs from the trial were collected at three points: immediately before nivolumab initiation (C1D1), and during therapy at cycle 2 day 1 and cycle 4 day 1. Peripheral blood was collected in 8 mL Vacutainer Cell Preparation Tubes, from which PBMCs were isolated by centrifugation and then cryopreserved.

The CDR3, from cysteine to phenylalanine, totals 12 residues. The retained sequence is limited to the CDR3, 36 bases, with the frame set at the first base. Per the germline V gene, SGHRS is the CDR1 and YFSETQ is the CDR2. Trimming removed 0 bases from V and 7 bases from J, leaving 6 bases between the germline ends. General conclusions and limits of the study: Baseline TCR diversity was reported as lower in newly diagnosed patients than in healthy donors, and lower still in relapsed/refractory patients. The study was limited to a single clinical trial cohort, and causes of repertoire differences, possibly disease activity or prior therapy, remained undefined. Patients starting nivolumab less than 1 year after ASCT had lower diversity and were excluded from later analyses to avoid confounding by immune reconstitution. A significant rise by C4D1 was seen in CD4+ but not CD8+ TCR diversity (p=0.0027 vs p=0.16), with the rise being most apparent in complete responders (p=0.02). Trial patients achieving complete response had baseline diversity similar to newly diagnosed patients, whereas partial responders and progressors had significantly lower diversity.

Regarding this clone: Its antigen is currently not known. Base quality data are lacking; no much larger clone is found one base away.

Genomic DNA was isolated using the Qiagen DNeasy kit from unsorted PBMCs as well as from negatively selected CD4+ and CD8+ fractions. Amplification of TCR beta CDR3 regions was done by immunoSEQ multiplex PCR with primers that anneal to V and J segments. A synthetic immune receptor repertoire was used to minimize amplification bias, and any remaining bias was removed computationally after sequencing. On the authors' methods: Repertoire diversity was quantified as the Shannon entropy index using custom Python scripts. Unsorted, CD4+ and CD8+ repertoires were analyzed separately, except in combined analyses where CD4+ and CD8+ sequences were merged in silico. Clonal expansion was defined as a frequency increase of at least 2-fold after treatment compared with C1D1, and clones undetected at baseline were assigned a pseudocount of 0.5. Clones with 0 or 1 copy at C1D1 were classified as singleton clones, and clones with 2 or more copies were classified as non-singleton clones. Clones expanded in unsorted samples were assigned a CD4+, CD8+ or unknown annotation through matching of protein sequences in sorted samples from the same patient. Wilcoxon tests were applied to paired samples to test diversity changes from C1D1 to C4D1. TCRdb re-hosts the immuneACCESS table, in-frame sequences only. Its copies lack some clones; in the studies checked, an unresolved V gene accounts for under half of them, and the cause for the rest is not known. V and J calls plus clone size are reproduced from that table; the DNA served to infer D and trimming. This sample gives tens of thousands of clones in total; approximately 92% of them show up just once. Together, the top ten hold about 8% of the sample.

Recombination connected TRBV5-1 to TRBJ2-3, with no confidently assigned D gene. The specimen was peripheral blood mononuclear cells (PBMCs), collected before the fourth cycle of nivolumab. The TCR comes from a human donor with classical Hodgkin lymphoma. CDR3 sequence: CASSLGVHTQYF. The sequence in DNA is TGCGCCAGCAGCTTGGGGGTCCATACGCAGTATTTT.